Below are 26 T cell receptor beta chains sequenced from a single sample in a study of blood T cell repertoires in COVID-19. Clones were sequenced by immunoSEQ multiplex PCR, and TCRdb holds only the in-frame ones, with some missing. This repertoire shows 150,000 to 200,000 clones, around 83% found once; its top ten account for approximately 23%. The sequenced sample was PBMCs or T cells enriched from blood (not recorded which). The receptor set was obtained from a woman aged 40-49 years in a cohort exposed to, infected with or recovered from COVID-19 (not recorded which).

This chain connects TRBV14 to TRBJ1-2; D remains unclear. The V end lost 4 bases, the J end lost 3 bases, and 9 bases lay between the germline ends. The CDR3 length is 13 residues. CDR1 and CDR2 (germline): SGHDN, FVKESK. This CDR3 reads CASSPSSDYGYTF. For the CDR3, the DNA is TGTGCCAGCAGCCCCAGCAGCGACTATGGCTACACCTTC.

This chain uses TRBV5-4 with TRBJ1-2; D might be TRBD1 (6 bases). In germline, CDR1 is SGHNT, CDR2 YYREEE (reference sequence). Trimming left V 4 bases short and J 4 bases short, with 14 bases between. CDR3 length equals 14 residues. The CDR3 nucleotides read TGTGCCAGCAGCCCTGGCAGGGGCGGCTATGGCTACACCTTC. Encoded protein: CASSPGRGGYGYTF.

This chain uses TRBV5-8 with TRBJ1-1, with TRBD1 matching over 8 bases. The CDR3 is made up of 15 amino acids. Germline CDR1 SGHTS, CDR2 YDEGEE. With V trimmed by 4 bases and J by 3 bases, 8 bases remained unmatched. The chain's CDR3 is CASSQRQGRDTEAFF. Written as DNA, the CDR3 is TGTGCCAGCAGCCAACGACAGGGGCGGGACACTGAAGCTTTCTTT.

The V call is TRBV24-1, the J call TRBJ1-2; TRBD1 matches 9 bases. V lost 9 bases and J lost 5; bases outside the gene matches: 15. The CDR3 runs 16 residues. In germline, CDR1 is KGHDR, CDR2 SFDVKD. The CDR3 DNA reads TGTGCCACCTCAGACGCGAGGGACAGGGCTTCTTATGGCTACACCTTC. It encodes CATSDARDRASYGYTF.

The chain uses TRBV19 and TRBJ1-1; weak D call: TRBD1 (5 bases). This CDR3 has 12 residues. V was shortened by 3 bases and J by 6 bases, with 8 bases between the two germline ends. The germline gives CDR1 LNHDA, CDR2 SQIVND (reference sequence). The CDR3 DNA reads TGTGCCAGTAGTATCGGGGGAGCTGAAGCTTTCTTT. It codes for CASSIGGAEAFF.

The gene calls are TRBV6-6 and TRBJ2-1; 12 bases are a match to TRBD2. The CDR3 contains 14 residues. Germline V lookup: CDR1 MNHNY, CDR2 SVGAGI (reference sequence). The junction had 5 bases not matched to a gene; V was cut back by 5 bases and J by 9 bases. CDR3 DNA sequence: TGTGCCAGCAGTGCTAGCGGGGGGGCCGGTGAGCAGTTCTTC. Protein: CASSASGGAGEQFF.

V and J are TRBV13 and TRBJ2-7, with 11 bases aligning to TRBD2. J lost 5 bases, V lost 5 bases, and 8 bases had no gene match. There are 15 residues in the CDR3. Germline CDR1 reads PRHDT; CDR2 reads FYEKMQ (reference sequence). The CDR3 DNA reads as TGTGCCAGCAGCCAGACTAGCGGGGCAATCCACGAGCAGTACTTC. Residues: CASSQTSGAIHEQYF.

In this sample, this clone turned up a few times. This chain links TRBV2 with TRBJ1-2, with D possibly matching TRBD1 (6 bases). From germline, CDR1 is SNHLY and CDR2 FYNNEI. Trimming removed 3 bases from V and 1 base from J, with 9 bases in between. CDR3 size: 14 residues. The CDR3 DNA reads TGTGCCAGCAGTGAGCGGACAGATAACTATGGCTACACCTTC. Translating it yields CASSERTDNYGYTF.

CDR3 DNA sequence: TGTGCCAGCAGCTTTTGGGGCGGGGGCTATGGCTACACCTTC. As protein: CASSFWGGGYGYTF. The chain has TRBV7-2 and TRBJ1-2; tentatively, D is TRBD1 (5 bases). Germline V gene lookup returns CDR1 SGHTA and CDR2 FQGNSA. V lost 3 bases and J 4 bases, leaving 12 bases between the germline ends. The CDR3 contains 14 residues.

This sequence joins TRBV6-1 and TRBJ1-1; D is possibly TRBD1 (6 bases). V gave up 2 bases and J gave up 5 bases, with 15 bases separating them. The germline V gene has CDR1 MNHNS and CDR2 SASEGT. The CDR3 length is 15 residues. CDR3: CASSENGGAGTEAFF. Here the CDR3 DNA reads TGTGCCAGCAGTGAAAATGGGGGGGCGGGAACTGAAGCTTTCTTT.

CDR3 DNA: TGTGCCACCAAACTTAGGAGGGGCAGGCTTGAAGCTTTCTTT. Translated, it gives CATKLRRGRLEAFF. The chain couples TRBV19 to TRBJ1-1, with a tentative D call TRBD1 (5 bases). Trimming took off 10 bases at V and 7 bases at J, with 22 bases between the two ends. Germline CDR1 LNHDA, CDR2 SQIVND (reference sequence). CDR3 size: 14 residues.

CDR3 residues: CASSMFQGYEQYF. As DNA, the CDR3 is TGTGCCAGTAGTATGTTCCAGGGATACGAGCAGTACTTC. This chain uses TRBV19 with TRBJ2-7; D might be TRBD1 (5 bases). Per the germline V gene, CDR1 is LNHDA and CDR2 is SQIVND (reference sequence). The CDR3 extends over 13 amino acids. V was trimmed by 3 bases and J by 4 bases, leaving 10 bases between them.

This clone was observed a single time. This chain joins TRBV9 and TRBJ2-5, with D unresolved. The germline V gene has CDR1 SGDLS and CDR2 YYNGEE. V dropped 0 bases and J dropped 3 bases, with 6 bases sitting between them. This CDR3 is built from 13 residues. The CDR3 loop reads CASSVGVKETQYF. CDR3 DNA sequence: TGTGCCAGCAGCGTAGGAGTCAAAGAGACCCAGTACTTC.

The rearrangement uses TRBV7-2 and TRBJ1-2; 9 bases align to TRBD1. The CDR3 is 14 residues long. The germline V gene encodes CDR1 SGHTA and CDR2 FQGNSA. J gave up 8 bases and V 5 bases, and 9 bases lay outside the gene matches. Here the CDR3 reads CASSPQQGAGGYTF. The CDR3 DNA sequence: TGTGCCAGCAGCCCCCAACAGGGGGCGGGGGGCTACACCTTC. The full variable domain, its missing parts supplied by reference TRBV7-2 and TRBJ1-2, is GAGVSQSPSNKVTEKGKDVELRCDPISGHTALYWYRQSLGQGLEFLIYFQGNSAPDKSGLPSDRFSAERTGGSVSTLTIQRTQQEDSAVYLCASSPQQGAGGYTFGSGTRLTVV.

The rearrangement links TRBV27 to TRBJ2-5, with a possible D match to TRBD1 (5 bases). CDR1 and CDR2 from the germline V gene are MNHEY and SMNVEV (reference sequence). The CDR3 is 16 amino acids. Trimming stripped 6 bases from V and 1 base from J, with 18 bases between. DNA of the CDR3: TGTGCCAGCAGCATCCACCCGACAGATTCCCAAGAGACCCAGTACTTC. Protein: CASSIHPTDSQETQYF.

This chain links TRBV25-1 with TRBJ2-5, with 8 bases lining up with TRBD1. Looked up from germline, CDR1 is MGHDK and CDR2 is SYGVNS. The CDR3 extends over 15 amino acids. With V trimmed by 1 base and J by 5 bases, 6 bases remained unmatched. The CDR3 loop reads CASSESGTGRETQYF. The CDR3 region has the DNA TGTGCCAGCAGTGAATCCGGGACAGGCCGGGAGACCCAGTACTTC.

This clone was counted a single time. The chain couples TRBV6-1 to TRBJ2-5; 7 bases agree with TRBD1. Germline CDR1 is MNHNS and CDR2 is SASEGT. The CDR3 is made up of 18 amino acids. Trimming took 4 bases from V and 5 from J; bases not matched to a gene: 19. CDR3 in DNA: TGTGCCAGCAGTGGGTCAGAGAAGGGGGCGTTAATAACGGAGACCCAGTACTTC. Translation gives CASSGSEKGALITETQYF.

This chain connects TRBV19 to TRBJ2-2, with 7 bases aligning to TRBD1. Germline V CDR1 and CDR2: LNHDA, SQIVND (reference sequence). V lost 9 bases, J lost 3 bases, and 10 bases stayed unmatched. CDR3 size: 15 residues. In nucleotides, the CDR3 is TGTGCCAGCCTACCGCGACAGGGCTACACCGGGGAGCTGTTTTTT. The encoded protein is CASLPRQGYTGELFF.

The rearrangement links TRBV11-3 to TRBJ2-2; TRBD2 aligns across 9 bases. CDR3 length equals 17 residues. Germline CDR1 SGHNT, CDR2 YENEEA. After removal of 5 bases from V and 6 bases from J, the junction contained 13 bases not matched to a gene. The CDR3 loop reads CASSPGRGSGRPGELFF. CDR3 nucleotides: TGTGCCAGCAGCCCCGGAAGGGGTAGCGGGAGACCCGGGGAGCTGTTTTTT.

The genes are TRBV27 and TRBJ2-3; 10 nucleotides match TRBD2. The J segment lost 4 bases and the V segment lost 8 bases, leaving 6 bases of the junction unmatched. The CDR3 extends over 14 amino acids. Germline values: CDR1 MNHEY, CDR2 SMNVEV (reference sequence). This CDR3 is CASRLLAGPDTQYF. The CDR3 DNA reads TGTGCCAGCCGCCTACTAGCGGGGCCAGATACGCAGTATTTT.

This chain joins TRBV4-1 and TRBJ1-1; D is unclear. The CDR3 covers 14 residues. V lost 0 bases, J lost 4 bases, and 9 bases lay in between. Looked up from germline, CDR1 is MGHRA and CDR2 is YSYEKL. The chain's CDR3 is CASSQDLRSTEAFF. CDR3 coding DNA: TGCGCCAGCAGCCAAGATTTGAGGAGCACTGAAGCTTTCTTT.

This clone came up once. The CDR3 is CAWTTQVTIGYGYTF. The CDR3 DNA reads TGTGCCTGGACGACCCAAGTGACTATCGGCTATGGCTACACCTTC. The chain recombines TRBV30 with TRBJ1-2; D not certain. The germline V gene encodes CDR1 GTSNPN and CDR2 SVGIG (reference sequence). Trimming stripped 4 bases from V and 4 bases from J, with 19 bases between. This CDR3 has 15 amino acids.

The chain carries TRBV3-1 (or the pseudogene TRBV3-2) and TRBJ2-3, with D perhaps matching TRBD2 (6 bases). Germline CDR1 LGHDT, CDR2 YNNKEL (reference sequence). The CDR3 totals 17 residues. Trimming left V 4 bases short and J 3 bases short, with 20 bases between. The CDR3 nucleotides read TGTGCCAGCAGCCTACAGGTGGGGGACTTAAGAACAGATACGCAGTATTTT. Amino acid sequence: CASSLQVGDLRTDTQYF.

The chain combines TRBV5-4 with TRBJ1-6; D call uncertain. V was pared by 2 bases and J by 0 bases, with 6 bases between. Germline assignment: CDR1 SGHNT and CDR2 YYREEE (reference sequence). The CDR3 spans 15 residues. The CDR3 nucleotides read TGTGCCAGCAGCTTCCGGGGCTCCTATAATTCACCCCTCCACTTT. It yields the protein CASSFRGSYNSPLHF.

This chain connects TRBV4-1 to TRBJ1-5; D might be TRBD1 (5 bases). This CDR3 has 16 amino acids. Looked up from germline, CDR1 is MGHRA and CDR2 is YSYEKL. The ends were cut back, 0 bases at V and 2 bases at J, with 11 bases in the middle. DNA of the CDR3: TGCGCCAGCAGCCAAGAAGCAGGGATGGGCAATCAGCCCCAGCATTTT. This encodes CASSQEAGMGNQPQHF.

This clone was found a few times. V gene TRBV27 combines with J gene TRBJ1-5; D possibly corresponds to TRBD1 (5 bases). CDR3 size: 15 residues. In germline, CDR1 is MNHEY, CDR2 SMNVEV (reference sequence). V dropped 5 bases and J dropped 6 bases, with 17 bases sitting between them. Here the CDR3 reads CASSRQLVNGQPQHF. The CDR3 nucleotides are TGTGCCAGCAGTCGACAGCTCGTCAATGGTCAGCCCCAGCATTTT.